The following is a T cell receptor beta chain sequence with its context. Its antigen is undetermined. The sample comes from a study of OX40 agonist ivuxolimab in advanced cancers. Turning to the study itself: A diagnosis of hepatocellular carcinoma, melanoma, renal cell or head and neck cancer was present in dose-escalation patients. Partial responses occurred in three patients (one hepatocellular carcinoma, two cutaneous melanoma).

Blood sampling took place at baseline, cycle 4 day 1, and cycle 7 day 1. Whole-study results and caveats: People who partly responded at 0.1-3.0 mg/kg had some of the least clonal expansion seen.

Germline V gene data show CDR1 as MNHEY and CDR2 as SVGAGI. Deletions cut 0 bases from V and 2 bases from J, with 10 bases between. There are 15 residues in the CDR3. Data came from immunoSEQ multiplex PCR; TCRdb stores just in-frame clones and leaves some out. The table records approximately 58,000 clones, approximately 85% of them present only once. Material: CD4+ or CD8+ T cells sorted from blood, obtained in a trial of the OX40 agonist ivuxolimab. The source of this sequence is an adult with an advanced solid tumor such as melanoma, head and neck, liver or kidney cancer. V gene TRBV6-5 combines with J gene TRBJ1-2; D is ambiguous. CDR3 sequence (DNA): TGTGCCAGCAGTTACTCCGGGTTTTCAAACTATGGCTACACCTTC. This codes for CASSYSGFSNYGYTF.